This is a list of T cell receptor beta chains from one sample in a study of blood T cells in healthy people across ages. TCRdb re-called the 5' RACE reads with MiXCR, one entry per CDR3 protein. The sample lists over a million distinct CDR3 sequences, 40% to 55% occurring once. The material sequenced was blood. The receptors come from a woman in her fifties or sixties in good health. Both conserved end residues are part of each CDR3. The order of the fields is D gene, J gene, V gene, clone size, CDR3 protein, CDR3 DNA. D genes are given only for firm matches. Where a row states a size, it is once, few, many or the class of an expanded clone; other rows omit it.

TRBD2 TRBJ2-1 TRBV6-5 many CASSYSMALAGGSRFNEQFF TGTGCCAGCAGTTACTCGATGGCACTAGCGGGAGGGAGCAGGTTCAATGAGCAGTTCTTC
NA TRBJ2-5 TRBV24-1 NA CATSVSYQETQYF TGTGCCACCAGTGTTTCGTACCAAGAGACCCAGTACTTC
NA TRBJ1-2 TRBV2 few CASSEGTRGYTF TGTGCCAGCAGTGAAGGGACTCGCGGCTACACCTTC
NA TRBJ2-1 TRBV25-1 NA CASSEGAGPHSYNEQFF TGTGCCAGCAGTGAAGGCGCCGGGCCTCACTCCTACAATGAGCAGTTCTTC
TRBD2 TRBJ2-3 TRBV24-1 NA CATSGTSGETQYF TGTGCCACCAGTGGGACTAGCGGTGAAACGCAGTATTTT
NA TRBJ2-1 TRBV20-1 NA CSARSDDSYNEQFF TGCAGTGCTAGATCTGACGATTCCTACAATGAGCAGTTCTTC
NA TRBJ2-5 TRBV20-1 NA CSARALASQETQYF TGCAGTGCTAGAGCCCTAGCGTCGCAAGAGACCCAGTACTTC
NA TRBJ1-2 TRBV6-5 NA CASSYLGARGLRNYGYTF TGTGCCAGCAGTTATTTGGGGGCTCGGGGCCTCCGTAACTATGGCTACACCTTC
TRBD1 TRBJ2-7 TRBV7-2 NA CASSRPGQGLYEQYF TGTGCCAGCAGCCGACCAGGACAGGGGCTGTACGAGCAGTACTTC
NA TRBJ2-7 TRBV6-2/TRBV6-3 many CASSPRLNYEQYF TGTGCCAGCAGCCCGCGTCTCAACTACGAGCAGTACTTC
NA TRBJ1-6 TRBV27 NA CASSLRSAGSSNSPLHF TGTGCCAGCAGTTTAAGATCGGCAGGGTCGTCGAATTCACCCCTCCACTTT
NA TRBJ2-3 TRBV5-1 few CASRGRFTDTQYF TGCGCCAGCAGGGGCAGGTTCACAGATACGCAGTATTTT
NA TRBJ2-7 TRBV4-1 NA CASSQALAAERYEQYF TGCGCCAGCAGCCAAGCCCTAGCCGCCGAACGCTACGAGCAGTACTTC
NA TRBJ2-3 TRBV5-1 many CASSFLTDTQYF TGCGCCAGCAGCTTCCTCACAGATACGCAGTATTTT
NA TRBJ1-6 TRBV5-1 NA CASSLWGVESPLHF TGCGCCAGCAGCTTGTGGGGAGTGGAATCACCCCTCCACTTT
NA TRBJ2-7 TRBV29-1 NA CSVISEGTYNEQYF TGCAGCGTTATTAGCGAGGGCACCTACAATGAGCAGTACTTC
NA TRBJ2-7 TRBV28 few CASSNQASSYEQYF TGTGCCAGCAGTAATCAGGCGAGCTCCTACGAGCAGTACTTC
TRBD2 TRBJ2-7 TRBV20-1 few CSARDTAGLAGFSSYEQYF TGCAGTGCTAGAGATACGGCGGGACTAGCGGGCTTCAGCTCCTACGAGCAGTACTTC
NA TRBJ1-5 TRBV20-1 NA CSARDPWQGLSNQPQHF TGCAGTGCTAGAGACCCGTGGCAGGGGTTGAGCAATCAGCCCCAGCATTTT
NA TRBJ2-7 TRBV5-1 NA CASSPEGGEEQYF TGCGCCAGCAGCCCGGAGGGGGGAGAAGAGCAGTACTTC
NA TRBJ2-7 TRBV13 NA CANSQGSYNEQYF TGTGCCAACAGCCAGGGAAGCTACAATGAGCAGTACTTC
NA TRBJ2-3 TRBV4-2 NA CASSQGGRDTDTQYF TGTGCCAGCAGCCAGGGGGGCCGTGACACAGATACGCAGTATTTT
TRBD1 TRBJ2-7 TRBV3-1 few CASSQGTGEFYEQYF TGTGCCAGCAGCCAAGGAACAGGGGAATTCTACGAGCAGTACTTC
NA TRBJ1-5 TRBV7-2 NA CASSLGIELLLQPQHF TGTGCCAGCAGCTTAGGGATCGAGCTCCTCCTTCAGCCCCAGCATTTT
NA TRBJ2-4 TRBV29-1 few CSAVAKNIQYF TGCAGCGCGGTAGCCAAAAACATTCAGTACTTC
NA TRBJ2-7 TRBV7-9 few CASSLVSEAYEQYF TGTGCCAGCAGCTTAGTATCGGAAGCCTACGAGCAGTACTTC
TRBD2 TRBJ2-3 TRBV11-2 NA CASSTGTSGRRQYF TGTGCCAGCAGCACCGGGACTAGCGGGAGACGGCAGTATTTT
TRBD2 TRBJ2-1 TRBV20-1 NA CSARSLAGEANEQFF TGCAGTGCTAGATCGCTAGCGGGAGAGGCCAATGAGCAGTTCTTC
NA TRBJ2-1 TRBV9 few CASSEFGGSVVDEQFF TGTGCCAGCAGCGAGTTTGGAGGGAGCGTTGTTGATGAGCAGTTCTTC
NA TRBJ2-7 TRBV3-1 once CASSQVTFDFSSYEQYF TGTGCCAGCAGCCAGGTGACGTTTGACTTTTCCTCCTACGAGCAGTACTTC
TRBD2 TRBJ2-3 TRBV29-1 NA CSVVRGLASDTQYF TGCAGCGTTGTAAGGGGACTAGCATCAGATACGCAGTATTTT
NA TRBJ2-1 TRBV11-2 NA CASSLDTTRIDEQFF TGTGCCAGCAGCTTAGATACGACTAGGATTGATGAGCAGTTCTTC
NA TRBJ1-2 TRBV5-5 NA CASSLQEGLPYGYTF TGTGCCAGCAGCTTGCAAGAGGGATTGCCGTATGGCTACACCTTC
TRBD2 TRBJ2-7 TRBV13 NA CASSRTSDSYNEQYF TGTGCCAGCAGCCGGACTAGCGACTCCTACAATGAGCAGTACTTC
TRBD1 TRBJ1-1 TRBV5-5 once CASSRTGATNTEAFF TGTGCCAGCAGCAGGACAGGGGCTACCAACACTGAAGCTTTCTTT
TRBD2 TRBJ2-2 TRBV2 NA CASNGRESTGELFF TGTGCCAGCAATGGGCGGGAGTCCACCGGGGAGCTGTTTTTT
NA TRBJ2-7 TRBV11-2 once CASSDSGAGSYEQYF TGTGCCAGCAGCGACTCGGGGGCCGGGTCCTACGAGCAGTACTTC
NA TRBJ1-6 TRBV15 few CATSRERAGNKGSPLHF TGTGCCACCAGCAGAGAACGGGCAGGGAATAAGGGGTCACCCCTCCACTTT
NA TRBJ2-1 TRBV10-1 NA CASSTGPEETQFF TGCGCCAGCAGCACGGGCCCCGAGGAGACCCAGTTCTTC
TRBD1 TRBJ1-2 TRBV27 NA CASSSGTVNYGYTF TGTGCCAGCAGTTCCGGGACAGTTAACTATGGCTACACCTTC
TRBD2 TRBJ2-3 TRBV7-6 few CASSLDLWASGMGDTQYF TGTGCCAGCAGCTTAGACCTCTGGGCTAGCGGGATGGGAGATACGCAGTATTTT
TRBD2 TRBJ2-1 TRBV20-1 NA CTLYLGTSGVGSYNEQFF TGCACCCTCTACCTTGGGACTAGCGGGGTGGGTAGCTACAATGAGCAGTTCTTC
NA TRBJ2-6 TRBV4-2 NA CASSQGRGAASGANVLTF TGTGCCAGCAGCCAAGGGCGAGGGGCCGCGTCTGGGGCCAACGTCCTGACTTTC
NA TRBJ2-2 TRBV27 many CASSPQRSFGELFF TGTGCCAGCAGTCCACAGAGGAGTTTCGGGGAGCTGTTTTTT
NA TRBJ2-1 TRBV6-2/TRBV6-3 NA CASSPGWASTNEQFF TGTGCCAGCAGTCCAGGGTGGGCTAGCACCAATGAGCAGTTCTTC
NA TRBJ1-2 TRBV12-3/TRBV12-4 NA CASSVAQFYGYTF TGTGCCAGCAGTGTAGCACAGTTCTATGGCTACACCTTC
NA TRBJ2-5 TRBV27 many CASSYTGYETQYF TGTGCCAGCAGTTATACAGGGTACGAGACCCAGTACTTC
NA TRBJ2-5 TRBV27 few CASSPGGIRETQYF TGTGCCAGCAGTCCAGGCGGGATAAGGGAGACCCAGTACTTC
TRBD1 TRBJ1-5 TRBV28 NA CASSFHQGAGGQPQHF TGTGCCAGCAGTTTTCATCAGGGGGCCGGAGGTCAGCCCCAGCATTTT
NA TRBJ2-5 TRBV12-3/TRBV12-4 NA CASSPFTGAREQYF TGTGCCAGCAGTCCCTTCACCGGGGCGCGAGAGCAGTACTTC
NA TRBJ1-1 TRBV6-4 NA CASSADTNTEAFF TGTGCCAGCAGCGCGGACACTAACACTGAAGCTTTCTTT
TRBD2 TRBJ2-1 TRBV3-1 NA CASSRAGGASNEQFF TGTGCCAGCAGCCGGGCGGGGGGCGCATCCAATGAGCAGTTCTTC
NA TRBJ2-4 TRBV4-1 NA CASSQASFGQQYF TGCGCCAGCAGCCAAGCAAGTTTCGGACAACAGTACTTC
TRBD2 TRBJ2-5 TRBV20-1 NA CSASSIRTSATGSQYF TGCAGTGCTAGTTCAATCCGGACTAGCGCTACGGGGTCCCAGTACTTC
NA TRBJ1-2 TRBV20-1 few CSASGFGYTF TGCAGTGCTAGTGGGTTCGGCTACACCTTC
NA TRBJ2-3 TRBV5-1 NA CASRGLFRSTDTQYF TGCGCCAGCAGAGGGCTATTTAGGTCCACAGATACGCAGTATTTT
TRBD1 TRBJ1-6 TRBV6-6 NA CASIPGQGYSPLHF TGTGCCAGCATCCCGGGACAGGGATACTCACCCCTCCACTTT
NA TRBJ2-1 TRBV6-6 few CASSYPRGEQFF TGTGCCAGCAGTTACCCCAGGGGTGAGCAGTTCTTC
NA TRBJ2-5 TRBV20-1 NA CSARDNVGGETQYF TGCAGTGCTAGAGATAATGTGGGGGGAGAGACCCAGTACTTC